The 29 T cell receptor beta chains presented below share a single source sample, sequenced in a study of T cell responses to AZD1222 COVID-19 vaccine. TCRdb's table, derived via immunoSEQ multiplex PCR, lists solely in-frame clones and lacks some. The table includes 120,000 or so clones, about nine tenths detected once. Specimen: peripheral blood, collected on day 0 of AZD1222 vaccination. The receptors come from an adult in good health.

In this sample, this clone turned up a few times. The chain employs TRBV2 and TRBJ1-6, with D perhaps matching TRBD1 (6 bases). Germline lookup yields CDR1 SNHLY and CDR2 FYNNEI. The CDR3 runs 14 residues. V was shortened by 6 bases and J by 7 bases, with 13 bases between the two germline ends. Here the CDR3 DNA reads TGTGCCAGCAGCCAGGGGATGTGGAATTCACCCCTCCACTTT. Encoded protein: CASSQGMWNSPLHF.

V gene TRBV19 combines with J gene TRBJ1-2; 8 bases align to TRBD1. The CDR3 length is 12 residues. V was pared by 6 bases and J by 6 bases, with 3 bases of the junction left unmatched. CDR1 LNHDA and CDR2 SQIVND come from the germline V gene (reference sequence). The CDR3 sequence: CASSLRGHGYTF. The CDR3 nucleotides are TGTGCCAGTAGCCTCAGGGGGCATGGCTACACCTTC.

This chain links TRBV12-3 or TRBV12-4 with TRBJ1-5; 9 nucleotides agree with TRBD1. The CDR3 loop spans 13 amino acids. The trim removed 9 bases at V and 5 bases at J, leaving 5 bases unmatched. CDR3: CASRGQGHQPQHF. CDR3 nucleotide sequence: TGTGCCAGTCGGGGACAGGGACATCAGCCCCAGCATTTT.

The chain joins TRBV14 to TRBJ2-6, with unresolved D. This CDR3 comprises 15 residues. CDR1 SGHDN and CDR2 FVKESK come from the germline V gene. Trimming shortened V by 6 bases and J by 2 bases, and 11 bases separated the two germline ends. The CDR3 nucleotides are TGTGCCAGCAGGCAATTACAGACTGGGGCCAACGTCCTGACTTTC. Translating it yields CASRQLQTGANVLTF.

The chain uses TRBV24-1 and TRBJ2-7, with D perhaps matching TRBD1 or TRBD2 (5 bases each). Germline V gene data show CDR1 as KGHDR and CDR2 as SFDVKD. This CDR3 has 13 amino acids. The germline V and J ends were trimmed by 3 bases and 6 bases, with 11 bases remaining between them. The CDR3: CATSDDGTTEQYF. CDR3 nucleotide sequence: TGTGCCACCAGTGATGACGGGACGACCGAGCAGTACTTC.

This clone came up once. The chain's CDR3 is CASSVALGGGEQYF. In nucleotides, the CDR3 is TGTGCCAGCAGCGTGGCCCTAGGGGGCGGCGAGCAGTACTTC. The chain joins TRBV9 to TRBJ2-7, with 7 bases matching TRBD1. CDR1 and CDR2 (germline): SGDLS, YYNGEE. Trimming at V came to 2 bases and at J to 6 bases, leaving 8 bases not matched to a gene. The CDR3 sequence is 14 residues long.

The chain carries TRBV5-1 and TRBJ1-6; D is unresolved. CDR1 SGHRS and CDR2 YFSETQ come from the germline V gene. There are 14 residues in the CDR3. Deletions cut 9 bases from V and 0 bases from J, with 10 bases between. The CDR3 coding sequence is TGCGCCAACGACATCAGCTCCTATAATTCACCCCTCCACTTT. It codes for CANDISSYNSPLHF. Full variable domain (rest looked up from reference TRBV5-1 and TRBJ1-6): KAGVTQTPRYLIKTRGQQVTLSCSPISGHRSVSWYQQTPGQGLQFLFEYFSETQRNKGNFPGRFSGRQFSNSRSEMNVSTLELGDSALYLCANDISSYNSPLHFGNGTRLTVT.

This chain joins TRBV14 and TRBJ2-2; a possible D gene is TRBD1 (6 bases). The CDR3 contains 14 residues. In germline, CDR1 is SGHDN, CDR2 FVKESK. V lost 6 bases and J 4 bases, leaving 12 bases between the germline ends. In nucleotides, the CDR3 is TGTGCCAGCAGGCGAACAGGGAGCACCGGGGAGCTGTTTTTT. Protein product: CASRRTGSTGELFF.

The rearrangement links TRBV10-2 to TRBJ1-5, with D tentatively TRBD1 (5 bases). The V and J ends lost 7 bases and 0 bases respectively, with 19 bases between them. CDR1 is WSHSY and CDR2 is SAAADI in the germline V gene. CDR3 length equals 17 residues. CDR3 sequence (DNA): TGCGCCAGCACCCTTGGTTGGGGGACTGATAGCAATCAGCCCCAGCATTTT. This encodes CASTLGWGTDSNQPQHF.

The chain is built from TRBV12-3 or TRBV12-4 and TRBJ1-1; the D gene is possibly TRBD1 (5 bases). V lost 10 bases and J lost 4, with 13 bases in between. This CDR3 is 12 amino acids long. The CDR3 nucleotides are TGTGCCAACCGAGGGGAGGCCACTGAAGCTTTCTTT. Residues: CANRGEATEAFF.

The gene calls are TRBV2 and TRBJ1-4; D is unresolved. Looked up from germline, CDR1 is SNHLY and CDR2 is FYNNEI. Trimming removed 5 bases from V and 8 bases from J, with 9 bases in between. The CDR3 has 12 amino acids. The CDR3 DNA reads TGTGCCAGCAGTAGCTTTCAAGAAAAACTGTTTTTT. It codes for CASSSFQEKLFF.

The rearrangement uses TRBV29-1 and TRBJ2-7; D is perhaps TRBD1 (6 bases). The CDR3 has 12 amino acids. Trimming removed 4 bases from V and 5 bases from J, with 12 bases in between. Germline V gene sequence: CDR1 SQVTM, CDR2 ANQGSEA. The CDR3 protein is CSVGQGINEQYF. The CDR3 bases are TGCAGCGTTGGGCAGGGGATCAACGAGCAGTACTTC.

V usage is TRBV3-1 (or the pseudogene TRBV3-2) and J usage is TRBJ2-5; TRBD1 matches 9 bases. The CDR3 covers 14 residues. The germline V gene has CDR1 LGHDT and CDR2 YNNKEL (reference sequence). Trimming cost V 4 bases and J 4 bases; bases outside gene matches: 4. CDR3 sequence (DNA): TGTGCCAGCAGCCCCCGGACAGGGGTAGAGACCCAGTACTTC. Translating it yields CASSPRTGVETQYF.

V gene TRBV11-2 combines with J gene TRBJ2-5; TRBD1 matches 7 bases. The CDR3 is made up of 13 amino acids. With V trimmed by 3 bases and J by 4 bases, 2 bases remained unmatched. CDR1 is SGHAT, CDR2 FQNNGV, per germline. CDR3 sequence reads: CASSLDRRETQYF. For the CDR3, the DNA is TGTGCCAGCAGCTTGGACAGGAGAGAGACCCAGTACTTC.

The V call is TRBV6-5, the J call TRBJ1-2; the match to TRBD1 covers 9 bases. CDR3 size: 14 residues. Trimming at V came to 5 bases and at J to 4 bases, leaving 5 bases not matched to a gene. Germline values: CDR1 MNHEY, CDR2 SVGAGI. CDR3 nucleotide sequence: TGTGCCAGCAGTCCACAGGGGGCTGGCTATGGCTACACCTTC. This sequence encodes CASSPQGAGYGYTF.

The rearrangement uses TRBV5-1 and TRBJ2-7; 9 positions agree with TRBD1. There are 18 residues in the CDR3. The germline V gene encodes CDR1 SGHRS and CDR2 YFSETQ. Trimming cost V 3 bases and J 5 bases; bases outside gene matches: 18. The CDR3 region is CASSWQYSPGQGGDEQYF. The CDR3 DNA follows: TGCGCCAGCAGCTGGCAATATTCCCCGGGACAGGGAGGGGACGAGCAGTACTTC.

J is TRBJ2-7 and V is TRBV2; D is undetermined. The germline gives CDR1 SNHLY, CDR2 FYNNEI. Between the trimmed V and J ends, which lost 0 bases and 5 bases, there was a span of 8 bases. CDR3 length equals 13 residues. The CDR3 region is CASSEADQDEQYF. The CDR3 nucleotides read TGTGCCAGCAGTGAAGCGGACCAAGACGAGCAGTACTTC.

CDR3 region: CASSLTGSSYNEQFF. In DNA, the CDR3 is TGCGCCAGCAGCCTAACAGGGAGCTCCTACAATGAGCAGTTCTTC. The chain recombines TRBV5-1 with TRBJ2-1; a weak D match, TRBD1 (6 bases). Trimming shortened V by 4 bases and J by 0 bases, and 11 bases separated the two germline ends. CDR3 length: 15 residues. Germline values: CDR1 SGHRS, CDR2 YFSETQ.

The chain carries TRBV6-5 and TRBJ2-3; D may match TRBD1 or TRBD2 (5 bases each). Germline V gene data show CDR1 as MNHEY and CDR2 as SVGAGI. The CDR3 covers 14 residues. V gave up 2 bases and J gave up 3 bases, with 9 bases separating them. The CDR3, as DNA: TGTGCCAGCAGTTACGAATGGGGGACAGATACGCAGTATTTT. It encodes CASSYEWGTDTQYF.

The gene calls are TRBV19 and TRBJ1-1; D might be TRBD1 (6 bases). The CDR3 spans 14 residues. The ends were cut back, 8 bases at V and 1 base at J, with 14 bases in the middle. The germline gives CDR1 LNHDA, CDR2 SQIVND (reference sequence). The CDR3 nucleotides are TGTGCCAGTGGAGCGGGACACTGGAACACTGAAGCTTTCTTT. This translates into CASGAGHWNTEAFF.

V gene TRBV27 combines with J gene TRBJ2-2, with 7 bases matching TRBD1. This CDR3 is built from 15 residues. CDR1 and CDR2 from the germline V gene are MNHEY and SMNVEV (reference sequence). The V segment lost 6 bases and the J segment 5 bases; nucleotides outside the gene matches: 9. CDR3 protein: CASRVGTVETGELFF. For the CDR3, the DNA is TGTGCCAGCAGGGTAGGGACAGTCGAAACCGGGGAGCTGTTTTTT.

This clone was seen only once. CDR3 amino acids: CASRFGGSLGYTF. The CDR3 coding sequence is TGTGCCAGCAGGTTCGGGGGATCTTTGGGCTACACCTTC. V and J are TRBV5-6 and TRBJ1-2; TRBD1 is a possible D gene (5 bases). Germline CDR1 and CDR2: SGHDT and YYEEEE. The V and J ends lost 5 bases and 8 bases respectively, with 16 bases between them. There are 13 residues in the CDR3.

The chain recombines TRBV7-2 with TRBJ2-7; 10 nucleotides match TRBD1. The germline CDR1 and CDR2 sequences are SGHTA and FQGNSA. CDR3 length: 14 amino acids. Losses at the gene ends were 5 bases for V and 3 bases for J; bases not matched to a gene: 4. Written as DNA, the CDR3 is TGTGCCAGCAGCCGGACAGGGGGGGACTACGAGCAGTACTTC. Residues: CASSRTGGDYEQYF.

CDR3 sequence reads: CASTGTSGTHNEQFF. The DNA of the CDR3 is TGTGCCAGTACCGGGACTAGCGGGACTCACAATGAGCAGTTCTTC. This chain connects TRBV19 to TRBJ2-1, with TRBD2 identical over 13 bases. In germline, CDR1 is LNHDA, CDR2 SQIVND (reference sequence). The ends lost 7 bases at V and 5 bases at J; junction bases unmatched: 5. The CDR3 is made up of 15 amino acids.

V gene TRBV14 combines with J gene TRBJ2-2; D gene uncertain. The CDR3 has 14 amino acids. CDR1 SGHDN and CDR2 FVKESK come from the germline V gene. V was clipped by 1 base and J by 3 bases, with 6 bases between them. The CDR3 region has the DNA TGTGCCAGCAGCCAAGGACGGTACACCGGGGAGCTGTTTTTT. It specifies CASSQGRYTGELFF. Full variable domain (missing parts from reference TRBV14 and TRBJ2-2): EAGVTQFPSHSVIEKGQTVTLRCDPISGHDNLYWYRRVMGKEIKFLLHFVKESKQDESGMPNNRFLAERTGGTYSTLKVQPAELEDSGVYFCASSQGRYTGELFFGEGSRLTVL.

CDR3 protein: CASSPYGQGPYEQYF. The CDR3 bases are TGTGCCAGCAGCCCGTATGGACAGGGGCCCTACGAGCAGTACTTC. V usage is TRBV3-1 (or the pseudogene TRBV3-2) and J usage is TRBJ2-7; TRBD1 matches 9 bases. This CDR3 has 15 amino acids. Per germline, CDR1 LGHDT and CDR2 YNNKEL (reference sequence). V lost 4 bases to trimming and J lost 2 bases; unmatched junction nucleotides: 6.

The CDR3 DNA is TGTGCCAGCAGCTCCGATACAGGGGCTTCCAATCAGCCCCAGCATTTT. The encoded protein is CASSSDTGASNQPQHF. J is TRBJ1-5 and V is TRBV7-2, with 7 bases fitting TRBD1. The CDR3 is 16 amino acids. With V trimmed by 4 bases and J by 3 bases, 9 bases remained unmatched. The V gene's germline CDR1 is SGHTA and CDR2 FQGNSA.

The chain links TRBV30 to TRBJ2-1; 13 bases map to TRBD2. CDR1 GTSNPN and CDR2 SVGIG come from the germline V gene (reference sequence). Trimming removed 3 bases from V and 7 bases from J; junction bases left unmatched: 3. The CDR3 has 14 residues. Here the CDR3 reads CAWSGLAGVNEQFF. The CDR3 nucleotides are TGTGCCTGGAGCGGACTAGCGGGAGTTAATGAGCAGTTCTTC.

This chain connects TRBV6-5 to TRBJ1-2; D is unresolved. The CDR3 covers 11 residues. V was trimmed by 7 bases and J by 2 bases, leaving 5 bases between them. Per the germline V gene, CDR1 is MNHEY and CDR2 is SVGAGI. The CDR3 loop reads CASTGNYGYTF. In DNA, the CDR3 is TGTGCCAGCACCGGGAACTATGGCTACACCTTC.